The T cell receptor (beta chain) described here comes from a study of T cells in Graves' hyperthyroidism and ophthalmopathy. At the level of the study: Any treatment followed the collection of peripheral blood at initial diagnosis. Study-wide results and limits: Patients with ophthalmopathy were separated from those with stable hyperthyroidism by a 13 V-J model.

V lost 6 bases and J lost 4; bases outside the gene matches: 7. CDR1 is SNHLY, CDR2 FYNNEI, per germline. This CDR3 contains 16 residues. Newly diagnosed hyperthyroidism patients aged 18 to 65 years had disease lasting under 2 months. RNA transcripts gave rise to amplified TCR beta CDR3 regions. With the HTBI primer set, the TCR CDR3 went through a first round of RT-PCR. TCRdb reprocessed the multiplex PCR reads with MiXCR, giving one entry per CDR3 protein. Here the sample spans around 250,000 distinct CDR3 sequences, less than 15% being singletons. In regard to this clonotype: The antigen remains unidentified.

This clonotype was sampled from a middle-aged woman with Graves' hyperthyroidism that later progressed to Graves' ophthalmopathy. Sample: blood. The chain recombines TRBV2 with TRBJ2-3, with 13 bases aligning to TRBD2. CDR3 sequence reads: CASSTRTSGRADTQYF. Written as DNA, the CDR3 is TGTGCCAGCAGCACCCGGACTAGCGGGAGAGCAGATACGCAGTATTTT.